The 32 T cell receptor beta chains below all came from one sample that was sequenced in a study of beta chain features in type 1 diabetes. Expressed TCRB transcripts got sequenced, as all isolated RNA was reverse transcribed. Clones were sequenced by immunoSEQ multiplex PCR, and TCRdb holds only the in-frame ones, with some missing. The data hold 300,000 to 400,000 clones, with approximately 11% observed a single time. The material sequenced was naive CD4+ T cells from blood. The source of these receptors is a woman in her twenties or thirties in good health.

This chain connects TRBV7-8 to TRBJ2-2, with TRBD1 as a possible D gene (6 bases). CDR1 is SGHVS and CDR2 is FQNEAQ in the germline V gene. CDR3 length: 13 residues. Between the trimmed V and J ends, which lost 11 bases and 2 bases, there was a span of 12 bases. In DNA form, the CDR3 reads TGTGCCGACACGGACAGTAACACCGGGGAGCTGTTTTTT. Translated, it gives CADTDSNTGELFF. The whole variable domain, filled in from reference TRBV7-8 and TRBJ2-2, reads GAGVSQSPRYKVAKRGQDVALRCDPISGHVSLFWYQQALGQGPEFLTYFQNEAQLDKSGLPSDRFFAERPEGSVSTLKIQRTQQEDSAVYLCADTDSNTGELFFGEGSRLTVL.

The table lists this clone with a few counts. V gene TRBV20-1 combines with J gene TRBJ2-7; D perhaps matches TRBD2 (5 bases). Germline lookup yields CDR1 DFQATT and CDR2 SNEGSKA (reference sequence). V lost 7 bases and J lost 7, with 14 bases in between. The CDR3 totals 11 residues. The CDR3 here is CSGTSRGEQYF. In DNA form, the CDR3 reads TGCAGTGGGACTTCTCGGGGAGAGCAGTACTTC.

V and J are TRBV2 and TRBJ2-3; 7 bases line up with TRBD2. V lost 6 bases and J lost 0; bases outside the gene matches: 3. The CDR3 length is 14 residues. The V gene's germline CDR1 is SNHLY and CDR2 FYNNEI. CDR3 amino acids: CASRVSGSTDTQYF. Here the CDR3 DNA reads TGTGCCAGCAGGGTTAGCGGGAGCACAGATACGCAGTATTTT.

In the case of this clone: Germline is not matched at one junction end, which may reflect a read error. This chain connects TRBV20-1 to TRBJ2-1; D is undetermined. Germline V lookup: CDR1 DFQATT, CDR2 SNEGSKA (reference sequence). The CDR3 covers 9 residues. CDR3 sequence: CSARETGLF. CDR3 DNA sequence: TGCAGTGCTAGAGAGACGGGTCTCTTC.

The J gene is TRBJ2-1, the V gene TRBV9; 12 bases fit TRBD2. The V and J ends lost 1 base and 8 bases, in that order; junction bases with no gene match: 4. The germline V gene encodes CDR1 SGDLS and CDR2 YYNGEE. This CDR3 contains 15 residues. CDR3: CASSVTSGRTDEQFF. Here the CDR3 DNA reads TGTGCCAGCAGCGTAACTAGCGGGAGGACGGATGAGCAGTTCTTC. The entire variable domain, with the rest obtained from reference TRBV9 and TRBJ2-1, is as follows: DSGVTQTPKHLITATGQRVTLRCSPRSGDLSVYWYQQSLDQGLQFLIQYYNGEERAKGNILERFSAQQFPDLHSELNLSSLELGDSALYFCASSVTSGRTDEQFFGPGTRLTVL.

A few counts support this clone. The chain carries TRBV30 and TRBJ2-5, with D perhaps TRBD2 (7 bases). The CDR3 extends over 14 amino acids. Germline V gene data show CDR1 as GTSNPN and CDR2 as SVGIG (reference sequence). V shed 1 base and J shed 4 bases, with 13 bases lying between them. For the CDR3, the DNA is TGTGCCTGGAGTGAGCGGGAAGGGGGAGAGACCCAGTACTTC. Its protein is CAWSEREGGETQYF.

This clone was picked up a small number of times. The CDR3 spells CASSSLAAAARETQYF. The CDR3 DNA follows: TGTGCCAGCAGCTCACTAGCAGCAGCAGCGAGGGAGACCCAGTACTTC. The V and J genes are TRBV11-2 and TRBJ2-5; a weak D match, TRBD2 (6 bases). The CDR3 length is 16 residues. Per the germline V gene, CDR1 is SGHAT and CDR2 is FQNNGV. V gave up 4 bases and J gave up 5 bases, with 20 bases separating them. Variable domain in full (rest from reference TRBV11-2 and TRBJ2-5): EAGVAQSPRYKIIEKRQSVAFWCNPISGHATLYWYQQILGQGPKLLIQFQNNGVVDDSQLPKDRFSAERLKGVDSTLKIQPAKLEDSAVYLCASSSLAAAARETQYFGPGTRLLVL.

This clone showed up just a few times. The J gene is TRBJ2-5, the V gene TRBV2, with 7 positions matching TRBD1. The CDR3 is 18 amino acids. Germline CDR1 and CDR2: SNHLY and FYNNEI. The V segment lost 4 bases and the J segment 1 base; nucleotides outside the gene matches: 15. CDR3 sequence reads: CASSAESRDSGTQETQYF. The CDR3 DNA reads as TGTGCCAGCAGTGCCGAGTCCCGGGACAGTGGTACCCAAGAGACCCAGTACTTC.

The chain uses TRBV29-1 and TRBJ1-5; no clear D. The length of the CDR3 is 13 residues. CDR1 SQVTM and CDR2 ANQGSEA come from the germline V gene. V lost 4 bases and J 6 bases, leaving 13 bases between the germline ends. CDR3 in DNA: TGCAGCGTTGTGGTAGGAGAAGGTCAGCCCCAGCATTTT. Encoded protein: CSVVVGEGQPQHF. Supplemented by reference TRBV29-1 and TRBJ1-5, the full variable domain reads SAVISQKPSRDICQRGTSLTIQCQVDSQVTMMFWYRQQPGQSLTLIATANQGSEATYESGFVIDKFPISRPNLTFSTLTVSNMSPEDSSIYLCSVVVGEGQPQHFGDGTRLSIL.

This clone was seen more than once but under ten times. V is TRBV5-1 and J is TRBJ1-1, with D tentatively TRBD1 (5 bases). CDR3 length: 13 residues. The V gene lost 0 bases and the J gene lost 6 bases, with 9 bases spanning the gap. Germline loops: CDR1 SGHRS, CDR2 YFSETQ. CDR3 sequence reads: CASSLAGIPEAFF. CDR3 sequence (DNA): TGCGCCAGCAGCTTGGCAGGGATCCCTGAAGCTTTCTTT.

This clone came up a few times. This chain uses TRBV7-9 with TRBJ2-7; 9 positions agree with TRBD1. Trimming at V came to 1 base and at J to 4 bases, leaving 5 bases not matched to a gene. Per germline, CDR1 SEHNR and CDR2 FQNEAQ (reference sequence). The CDR3 is made up of 15 amino acids. Here the CDR3 DNA reads TGTGCCAGCAGCTTAGTGGGGACAGGGCCATACGAGCAGTACTTC. This sequence encodes CASSLVGTGPYEQYF.

This clone was counted only a few times. V gene TRBV14 combines with J gene TRBJ1-5; unclear D gene. The germline gives CDR1 SGHDN, CDR2 FVKESK. V lost 3 bases and J 7 bases, leaving 7 bases between the germline ends. The CDR3 consists of 12 residues. The CDR3 loop is CASSQGRQPQHF. The CDR3 coding sequence is TGTGCCAGCAGCCAGGGCCGGCAGCCCCAGCATTTT.

The V call is TRBV7-2, the J call TRBJ1-5; D gene uncertain. The length of the CDR3 is 14 residues. Germline V gene data show CDR1 as SGHTA and CDR2 as FQGNSA. V shed 0 bases and J shed 5 bases, with 8 bases lying between them. The CDR3 spells CASSLASPDQPQHF. The CDR3 region has the DNA TGTGCCAGCAGCTTAGCATCCCCCGATCAGCCCCAGCATTTT.

This chain joins TRBV14 and TRBJ2-5; TRBD1 agrees at 10 bases. Trimming at V came to 5 bases and at J to 7 bases, leaving 7 bases not matched to a gene. This CDR3 region has 14 residues. The germline gives CDR1 SGHDN, CDR2 FVKESK. CDR3 in DNA: TGTGCCAGCAGCGCGGGACAGGGGTTCGTGACCCAGTACTTC. This encodes CASSAGQGFVTQYF. Complete variable domain (other parts from reference TRBV14 and TRBJ2-5): EAGVTQFPSHSVIEKGQTVTLRCDPISGHDNLYWYRRVMGKEIKFLLHFVKESKQDESGMPNNRFLAERTGGTYSTLKVQPAELEDSGVYFCASSAGQGFVTQYFGPGTRLLVL.

The chain links TRBV6-5 to TRBJ2-3, with D possibly TRBD1 on 6 matching bases. The germline V gene has CDR1 MNHEY and CDR2 SVGAGI. V was cut by 5 bases and J by 4 bases, with 13 bases left in between. This CDR3 region has 14 residues. CDR3 in amino acids: CASSRDNWADTQYF. The CDR3 DNA sequence: TGTGCCAGCAGTAGGGACAACTGGGCAGATACGCAGTATTTT.

The gene calls are TRBV6-6 and TRBJ1-5; tentative D call: TRBD1 (5 bases). CDR1 and CDR2 (germline): MNHNY, SVGAGI (reference sequence). V was clipped by 0 bases and J by 5 bases, with 11 bases between them. The CDR3 consists of 15 residues. CDR3 sequence reads: CASSYSRGGDQPQHF. The CDR3 DNA reads as TGTGCCAGCAGTTACTCGAGGGGAGGAGATCAGCCCCAGCATTTT.

CDR3 DNA: TGTGCCAGCAGCTTAGCTCGGGGAAGCTCCTACGAGCAGTACTTC. It yields the protein CASSLARGSSYEQYF. The chain is built from TRBV11-2 and TRBJ2-7; perhaps TRBD2 as D (5 bases). The CDR3 covers 15 residues. Per the germline V gene, CDR1 is SGHAT and CDR2 is FQNNGV. The V end was cut by 1 base, the J end by 0 bases, with 10 bases between.

The rearrangement links TRBV6-1 to TRBJ1-5; the D is unclear. Trimming shortened V by 3 bases and J by 3 bases, and 6 bases separated the two germline ends. Per germline, CDR1 MNHNS and CDR2 SASEGT. The CDR3 spans 13 residues. CDR3 sequence (DNA): TGTGCCAGCAGTGAGGCCCCCAATCAGCCCCAGCATTTT. Its translation is CASSEAPNQPQHF.

The V gene is TRBV5-6, the J gene TRBJ1-5; perhaps TRBD1 as D (5 bases). The germline gives CDR1 SGHDT, CDR2 YYEEEE. The CDR3 totals 15 residues. V lost 0 bases, J lost 3 bases, and 10 bases lay in between. The CDR3 sequence: CASSLGQLVNQPQHF. The CDR3 region has the DNA TGTGCCAGCAGCTTGGGACAGTTGGTCAATCAGCCCCAGCATTTT.

The rearrangement links TRBV4-2 to TRBJ2-5; TRBD1 matches 9 bases. From germline, CDR1 is LGHNA and CDR2 YNFKEQ. The CDR3 is made up of 14 amino acids. Unmatched junction bases numbered 4, after V lost 3 bases and J lost 5 bases. The CDR3 nucleotides read TGTGCCAGCAGCCAGGGACAGGGCTTGGAGACCCAGTACTTC. This sequence encodes CASSQGQGLETQYF.

This clone was found a few times. J is TRBJ2-5 and V is TRBV29-1; tentative D call: TRBD2 (6 bases). Germline CDR1 SQVTM, CDR2 ANQGSEA. V lost 1 base, J lost 5 bases, and 14 bases lay in between. The CDR3 is 14 residues long. CDR3 protein: CSVEGSGLGETQYF. The CDR3 DNA follows: TGCAGCGTTGAAGGTAGCGGTTTGGGGGAGACCCAGTACTTC.

Only a few counts were recorded for this clone. The rearrangement joins TRBV14 to TRBJ2-5, with D perhaps TRBD2 (6 bases). This CDR3 contains 15 residues. Trimming stripped 4 bases from V and 2 bases from J, with 14 bases between. Per germline, CDR1 SGHDN and CDR2 FVKESK. In nucleotides, the CDR3 is TGTGCCAGCAGCCTACTGCGGGGAAGTCAAGAGACCCAGTACTTC. This encodes CASSLLRGSQETQYF.

There are a few counts of this clone. The CDR3 DNA follows: TGTGCCAGCAAGGGGTATTTGGATGAGCAGTTCTTC. Residues: CASKGYLDEQFF. This chain links TRBV27 with TRBJ2-1; possibly TRBD1 for D (5 bases). The CDR3 extends over 12 amino acids. Germline V lookup: CDR1 MNHEY, CDR2 SMNVEV (reference sequence). V was pared by 7 bases and J by 8 bases, with 12 bases between.

V is TRBV29-1 and J is TRBJ1-6; D gene uncertain. The germline V gene encodes CDR1 SQVTM and CDR2 ANQGSEA. Trimming left V 4 bases short and J 0 bases short, with 4 bases between. The CDR3 is 13 residues long. CDR3 nucleotides: TGCAGCGTTGCGGGCTCCTATAATTCACCCCTCCACTTT. Its protein is CSVAGSYNSPLHF.

The rearrangement uses TRBV27 and TRBJ1-2, with D hard to call. The CDR3 runs to 13 residues. Germline values: CDR1 MNHEY, CDR2 SMNVEV (reference sequence). The V end was cut by 3 bases, the J end by 4 bases, with 9 bases between. CDR3 region: CASSFTVSYGYTF. The CDR3 DNA reads as TGTGCCAGCAGTTTTACGGTTTCCTATGGCTACACCTTC.

The CDR3 sequence is CASSPAGTSVLRGFF. CDR3 bases: TGTGCCAGCTCACCAGCCGGGACTAGCGTTCTAAGGGGGTTCTTC. The rearrangement joins TRBV18 to TRBJ2-1; 10 bases align to TRBD2. Germline lookup yields CDR1 KGHSH and CDR2 LQKENI. After removal of 2 bases from V and 15 bases from J, the junction contained 13 bases not matched to a gene. The CDR3 extends over 15 amino acids.

This clone was seen more than once but under ten times. The CDR3 DNA is TGTGCCAGCAGTTACTCGTGGAGAAAGTCCTCCTACGAGCAGTACTTC. It encodes CASSYSWRKSSYEQYF. This chain joins TRBV6-5 and TRBJ2-7; no firm D call. V was cut by 0 bases and J by 0 bases, with 12 bases left in between. Per the germline V gene, CDR1 is MNHEY and CDR2 is SVGAGI. This CDR3 comprises 16 residues.

This clone was recorded a few times. This chain uses TRBV18 with TRBJ2-7; weak D call: TRBD1 (6 bases). The ends were cut back, 0 bases at V and 3 bases at J, with 9 bases in the middle. This CDR3 contains 14 residues. Germline CDR1 KGHSH, CDR2 LQKENI. The CDR3 is CASSPPQGRYEQYF. The CDR3 DNA reads TGTGCCAGCTCACCACCCCAGGGGCGCTACGAGCAGTACTTC.

The rearrangement links TRBV19 to TRBJ2-1; 9 bases match TRBD2. The V gene's germline CDR1 is LNHDA and CDR2 SQIVND (reference sequence). Germline trimming cut 6 bases from V and 5 bases from J; bases unmatched to any gene: 8. The CDR3 loop spans 15 amino acids. The CDR3 DNA reads as TGTGCCAGTAGATCTTTACGCGGGGGGGACAATGAGCAGTTCTTC. It codes for CASRSLRGGDNEQFF.

This clone was observed a handful of times. This rearrangement joins TRBV5-6 to TRBJ1-4; D is unclear. Germline CDR1 reads SGHDT; CDR2 reads YYEEEE. V dropped 2 bases and J dropped 7 bases, with 3 bases sitting between them. The CDR3 runs to 11 residues. The DNA for the CDR3 is TGTGCCAGCAGCTTCCGTGAAAAACTGTTTTTT. It codes for CASSFREKLFF.

This clone was observed a handful of times. J is TRBJ2-5 and V is TRBV13, with TRBD2 identical over 7 bases. The CDR3 loop spans 16 amino acids. Unmatched junction bases numbered 11, after V lost 5 bases and J lost 2 bases. Per germline, CDR1 PRHDT and CDR2 FYEKMQ (reference sequence). For the CDR3, the DNA is TGTGCCAGCAGCAACGGACTAGTTCTTCCACAAGAGACCCAGTACTTC. It codes for CASSNGLVLPQETQYF.

A few counts support this clone. The chain has TRBV15 and TRBJ1-4; D is unclear. Trimming pared 0 bases from V and 8 bases from J, leaving 4 bases between. The CDR3 has 12 amino acids. The germline gives CDR1 LNHNV, CDR2 YYDKDF (reference sequence). The chain's CDR3 is CATSRDREKLFF. The CDR3 DNA reads TGTGCCACCAGCAGAGATCGGGAAAAACTGTTTTTT.